Listed below are T cell receptor beta chains from one sample, sequenced in a study of T cells in Graves' hyperthyroidism and ophthalmopathy. One entry per CDR3 protein results from TCRdb running MiXCR on the multiplex PCR reads. The repertoire holds 380,000 or so distinct CDR3 sequences, with roughly 19% as singletons. Sequencing used blood. The source is a woman between 18 and 29 years old with Graves' hyperthyroidism. The CDR3 runs from the conserved cysteine through the conserved F or W. The order of the fields is D gene, J gene, clone size, V gene, CDR3 DNA, CDR3 protein. A D gene is named only where the DNA matches it firmly. Clone size is shown for a subset of rows, as once, few, many or a class of expanded clone.

D gene: NA
J gene: TRBJ1-2
clone size: many
V gene: TRBV6-5
CDR3 DNA: TGTGCCAGCAGTTCAACCTACCGGACCAGGATCTATGGCTACACCTTC
CDR3 protein: CASSSTYRTRIYGYTF

D gene: NA
J gene: TRBJ2-7
clone size: NA
V gene: TRBV12-3/TRBV12-4
CDR3 DNA: TGTGCCAGCAGTGGGGACCTTAGCTCCTACGAGCAGTACTTC
CDR3 protein: CASSGDLSSYEQYF

D gene: TRBD2
J gene: TRBJ2-5
clone size: many
V gene: TRBV4-1
CDR3 DNA: TGCGCCAGCAGCACTAGCGGGGAAGAGACCCAGTACTTC
CDR3 protein: CASSTSGEETQYF

D gene: TRBD2
J gene: TRBJ2-7
clone size: NA
V gene: TRBV7-2
CDR3 DNA: TGTGCCAGCAGCTGGGGACTAGCGCGGGAGCAGTACTTC
CDR3 protein: CASSWGLAREQYF

D gene: NA
J gene: TRBJ2-5
clone size: few
V gene: TRBV5-1
CDR3 DNA: TGCGCCAGCAGCTTGCTCGGCTCACCCGCTAAAGGAGAGACCCAGTACTTC
CDR3 protein: CASSLLGSPAKGETQYF

D gene: NA
J gene: TRBJ2-7
clone size: many
V gene: TRBV6-2/TRBV6-3
CDR3 DNA: TGTGCCAGCTCCATGACCGAGTCCTACGAGCAGTACTTC
CDR3 protein: CASSMTESYEQYF

D gene: NA
J gene: TRBJ1-2
clone size: many
V gene: TRBV6-5
CDR3 DNA: TGTGCCAGCAGCCCCTTTATGGAGGCCTCTAACTATGGCTACACCTTC
CDR3 protein: CASSPFMEASNYGYTF

D gene: TRBD1
J gene: TRBJ1-1
clone size: NA
V gene: TRBV18
CDR3 DNA: TGTGCCAGCTCACCGAGCGAAGGAGACAGGGTTTTACTCAACACTGAAGCTTTCTTT
CDR3 protein: CASSPSEGDRVLLNTEAFF

D gene: NA
J gene: TRBJ2-7
clone size: many
V gene: TRBV15
CDR3 DNA: TGTGCCACCAGCAGAGTAGACAGCTACGAGCAGTACTTC
CDR3 protein: CATSRVDSYEQYF

D gene: NA
J gene: TRBJ1-2
clone size: many
V gene: TRBV20-1
CDR3 DNA: TGCAGTGCTGCGGGGGGCCGAGGGTATGGCTACACCTTC
CDR3 protein: CSAAGGRGYGYTF

D gene: TRBD2
J gene: TRBJ2-7
clone size: many
V gene: TRBV15
CDR3 DNA: TGTGCCACCAGCAGAGGTATAGCGGGGGCCCTTGGTGAGCAGTACTTC
CDR3 protein: CATSRGIAGALGEQYF

D gene: NA
J gene: TRBJ1-5
clone size: many
V gene: TRBV27
CDR3 DNA: TGTGCCAGCAGTTTCTCCGATTCGGGGCAGCCCCAGCATTTT
CDR3 protein: CASSFSDSGQPQHF

D gene: NA
J gene: TRBJ1-5
clone size: NA
V gene: TRBV12-3/TRBV12-4
CDR3 DNA: TGTGCCAGCAGCCGTTCGGGGCCTGAGGTGCAGCCCCAGCATTTT
CDR3 protein: CASSRSGPEVQPQHF

D gene: NA
J gene: TRBJ1-3
clone size: many
V gene: TRBV2
CDR3 DNA: TGTGCCAGCGTACGGGGAGCTGGAAACACCATATATTTT
CDR3 protein: CASVRGAGNTIYF

D gene: NA
J gene: TRBJ2-7
clone size: many
V gene: TRBV6-5
CDR3 DNA: TGTGCCAGCAGTTATATGACAGCTGCCTCCTACGAGCAGTACTTC
CDR3 protein: CASSYMTAASYEQYF

D gene: NA
J gene: TRBJ1-5
clone size: NA
V gene: TRBV19
CDR3 DNA: TGTGCCAGTAGTATAGGGTGGGATCAGCCCCAGCATTTT
CDR3 protein: CASSIGWDQPQHF

D gene: NA
J gene: TRBJ1-3
clone size: many
V gene: TRBV15
CDR3 DNA: TGTGCCACCAGCAGGTCAGGAAACACCATATATTTT
CDR3 protein: CATSRSGNTIYF

D gene: TRBD1
J gene: TRBJ1-5
clone size: many
V gene: TRBV2
CDR3 DNA: TGTGCCAGCAGACAACGTGGGACAGGAATCAATCAGCCCCAGCATTTT
CDR3 protein: CASRQRGTGINQPQHF

D gene: TRBD1
J gene: TRBJ1-1
clone size: many
V gene: TRBV11-1
CDR3 DNA: TGTGCCAGCAGCTCCTCAGGGGGCGGGTGGGACACTGAAGCTTTCTTT
CDR3 protein: CASSSSGGGWDTEAFF

D gene: TRBD2
J gene: TRBJ2-7
clone size: many
V gene: TRBV6-1
CDR3 DNA: TGTGCCAGCAGTGAGGACCCCTTCGGCGGGGGGCTTGAGCAGTACTTC
CDR3 protein: CASSEDPFGGGLEQYF

D gene: TRBD1
J gene: TRBJ1-1
clone size: many
V gene: TRBV18
CDR3 DNA: TGTGCCAGCTCACCAGCCGGGACAGCTAACACTGAAGCTTTCTTT
CDR3 protein: CASSPAGTANTEAFF

D gene: NA
J gene: TRBJ1-3
clone size: many
V gene: TRBV20-1
CDR3 DNA: TGCAGTGCTAGAGATGAGAGATCTGACACCATATATTTT
CDR3 protein: CSARDERSDTIYF